The rows below give T cell receptor beta chains drawn from one sample of a study of early T cells in non-severe SARS-CoV-2 infection. A single record per CDR3 protein comes from TCRdb applying MiXCR to the 5' RACE reads. Found here are more than 90,000 distinct CDR3 sequences, approximately 11% of them singletons; the top ten hold roughly 5%. Sequencing was carried out using whole blood. Source of these receptors: an adult who was a healthcare worker with PCR-confirmed SARS-CoV-2 infection or an uninfected control (not recorded which). The CDR3 runs from the conserved cysteine through the conserved F or W. A D gene is named only where the DNA matches it firmly. Not all rows give a size; the values are once, few, many and, for expanded clones, a class.

d_gene	v_gene	j_gene	abundance	CDR3nt	CDR3aa
NA	TRBV18	TRBJ1-1	many	TGTGCCAGCTCACCGCTTTCTGGGAGCGGGAACACTGAAGCTTTCTTT	CASSPLSGSGNTEAFF
NA	TRBV29-1	TRBJ2-3	few	TGCAGCGTCGACGGATTCACAGATACGCAGTATTTT	CSVDGFTDTQYF
NA	TRBV7-2	TRBJ1-3	many	TGTGCCAGCAGCTATTCACCAGGGGACACTGGAAACACCATATATTTT	CASSYSPGDTGNTIYF
NA	TRBV5-1	TRBJ1-3	NA	TGCGCCAGCAGCTTGGGTTCAGTATCTTCTGGAAACACCATATATTTT	CASSLGSVSSGNTIYF
TRBD2	TRBV29-1	TRBJ2-7	NA	TGCAGCGTGGTAACCGGGGGGTACGAGCAGTACTTC	CSVVTGGYEQYF
TRBD1	TRBV29-1	TRBJ2-2	NA	TGCAGCGTGGACAGGGGCCACGGGGAGCTGTTTTTT	CSVDRGHGELFF
NA	TRBV7-9	TRBJ2-2	NA	TGTGCCAGCAGCTTCCTGGACTTCGGGGAGCTGTTTTTT	CASSFLDFGELFF
TRBD2	TRBV5-6	TRBJ2-1	many	TGTGCCAGCAGCCTGACTAGCGGGAGGTGGGTCTTC	CASSLTSGRWVF
NA	TRBV28	TRBJ2-1	NA	TGTGCCAGCAGCCGTCCCTCCGCGCGGGCGGATGAGCAGTTCTTC	CASSRPSARADEQFF
NA	TRBV2	TRBJ1-1	many	TGTGCCAGCAGAGGAGACGGCATGAACACTGAAGCTTTCTTT	CASRGDGMNTEAFF
TRBD1	TRBV24-1	TRBJ2-3	few	TGTGCCACCAGCCGGGACAGGGTATGGGATACGCAGTATTTT	CATSRDRVWDTQYF
TRBD1	TRBV5-1	TRBJ1-2	NA	TGCGCCAGCAGCTTGGGGGGACAGAGCTATGGCTACACCTTC	CASSLGGQSYGYTF
NA	TRBV12-3/TRBV12-4	TRBJ2-7	few	TGTGCCAGCAGCCTCGGAACTACAAACGAGCAGTACTTC	CASSLGTTNEQYF
TRBD1	TRBV6-2/TRBV6-3	TRBJ1-1	many	TGTGCCAGCAGTAACCCCGGGACAGGGATGAACACTGAAGCTTTCTTT	CASSNPGTGMNTEAFF
TRBD1	TRBV5-4	TRBJ1-1	NA	TGTGCCAGCAGCTTGGGTGGACAGGGGGCTGAGGCTTTCTTT	CASSLGGQGAEAFF
NA	TRBV7-2	TRBJ2-1	many	TGTGCCAGCAGCTTAGTTAAGGGGAGCTCCTACAATGAGCAGTTCTTC	CASSLVKGSSYNEQFF
TRBD1	TRBV5-1	TRBJ2-5	few	TGCGCCAGCAGCGGGCAGGACAGGGGACAAGAGACCCAGTACTTC	CASSGQDRGQETQYF
NA	TRBV7-3	TRBJ2-5	few	TGTGCCAGCAGCTTAATTGAGGGGGGGCAAGAGACCCAGTACTTC	CASSLIEGGQETQYF
NA	TRBV7-2	TRBJ2-1	many	TGTGCCAGCAGCTTAGCGGGGGTAAGCTACAATGAGCAGTTCTTC	CASSLAGVSYNEQFF
NA	TRBV27	TRBJ1-5	few	TGTGCCAGCAGTTTGGGATCGGGGAAACAGCCCCAGCATTTT	CASSLGSGKQPQHF
NA	TRBV10-2	TRBJ2-3	many	TGCGCCAGCAGTGAGTCGAGGGGAGTCGGGCAGTATTTT	CASSESRGVGQYF
TRBD2	TRBV2	TRBJ2-5	few	TGTGCCAGCAGTGAACATCTAGCGGTTGGAGAGACCCAGTACTTC	CASSEHLAVGETQYF
NA	TRBV29-1	TRBJ1-2	many	TGCAGCGTTGGCCCCTGGACCTTC	CSVGPWTF
NA	TRBV28	TRBJ2-7	NA	TGTGCCTGCCGGGACACCTACTACGAGCAGTACTTC	CACRDTYYEQYF
NA	TRBV7-8	TRBJ2-3	many	TGTGCCAGCAGCTCGGGGGCTGCAGATACGCAGTATTTT	CASSSGAADTQYF
NA	TRBV12-3/TRBV12-4	TRBJ1-5	few	TGTGCCAGCAGTTTCGGGGATAATCAGCCCCAGCATTTT	CASSFGDNQPQHF
TRBD1	TRBV19	TRBJ1-2	many	TGTGCCAGTACCCTACGGGACAGGTCGGTCTATGGCTACACCTTC	CASTLRDRSVYGYTF
NA	TRBV15	TRBJ1-1	NA	TGTGCCACCAGCAGACCATCTCGCAGGTTCTTTATGAACACTGAAGCTTTCTTT	CATSRPSRRFFMNTEAFF
NA	TRBV18	TRBJ2-3	few	TGTGCCAGCGCGCTAGCTGGGAGAACAGATACGCAGTATTTT	CASALAGRTDTQYF
NA	TRBV7-9	TRBJ1-1	NA	TGTGCCAGCAGAACGGGGGGCATGAACACTGAAGCTTTCTTT	CASRTGGMNTEAFF